Included here is one T cell receptor beta chain sequence, with context. Original analysis: Nucleated cell counts were estimated from reference gene primer amplification. Generated by immunoSEQ multiplex PCR, the TCRdb table keeps only in-frame clones and is missing some. The DNA gave D and trimming, while V, J and clone size come from that table. The sample has some 240,000 clones, approximately 82% seen once; the top ten hold roughly a tenth. The CDR3 is 16 residues long. V shed 0 bases, J shed 3 bases, and the junction held 4 bases outside the gene matches. Germline V gene lookup returns CDR1 SGHRS and CDR2 YFSETQ. These data belong to a study of blood T cell repertoires in COVID-19. Whole-study context: Donors in the United States, Italy and Spain gave samples during acute or convalescent COVID-19. T cells, B-cell-depleted T cells, or PBMCs supplied cDNA or gDNA.

Sequencing was done on a sample of peripheral blood. The gene calls are TRBV5-1 and TRBJ2-1; TRBD2 matches at 9 bases. The TCR comes from a man over 45 with active or convalescent COVID-19. The CDR3 region has the DNA TGCGCCAGCAGCTTGGAGAGCGGGGGGAACTACAATGAGCAGTTCTTC. This encodes CASSLESGGNYNEQFF.